The rows below give T cell receptor beta chains drawn from one sample of a study of T cells in Graves' hyperthyroidism and ophthalmopathy. MiXCR was run by TCRdb on the multiplex PCR reads, yielding one entry per CDR3 protein. Found here are over 200,000 distinct CDR3 sequences, 14% to 15% of them singletons; the top ten hold about 14%. The source material was blood. These receptors came from a woman in her forties with Graves' hyperthyroidism that later progressed to Graves' ophthalmopathy. Both conserved end residues are part of each CDR3. The D gene is left open where the match is weak. Clone size, where shown, is once, few, many, or a class for clones that have expanded.

TRBV18	TRBJ2-2	many	-	TGTGCCAGCTCACCGTCAATTTATGGGGGCGACACCGGGGAGCTGTTTTTT	CASSPSIYGGDTGELFF
TRBV20-1	TRBJ1-4	few	-	TGCAGTGCTAGAGACGGGATTATGTTTTTT	CSARDGIMFF
TRBV15	TRBJ2-5	many	-	TGTGCCACCAGCAGAGAGCTGGCTCCCCTTGATAAAGAGACCCAGTACTTC	CATSRELAPLDKETQYF
TRBV5-1	TRBJ2-1	many	-	TGCGCCAGCAGACCGACTTCCATAGGTGAGCAGTTCTTC	CASRPTSIGEQFF
TRBV12-3/TRBV12-4	TRBJ2-5	many	-	TGTGCCAGCAGTTTTTACGAGACCCAGTACTTC	CASSFYETQYF
TRBV11-2	TRBJ2-1	many	-	TGTGCCAGCAGCTTGTGGAAGGACAATGAGCAGTTCTTC	CASSLWKDNEQFF
TRBV3-1	TRBJ1-6	few	-	TGTGCCAGCAGCTTAACCGAGGGTTCACCCCTCCACTTT	CASSLTEGSPLHF
TRBV7-2	TRBJ2-7	many	-	TGTGCCAGCAGCTTAGGTGCGGGTACACCCTACGAGCAGTACTTC	CASSLGAGTPYEQYF
TRBV30	TRBJ1-6	many	-	TGTGCCTGGAGTGTTCGGAGGGCGCAAAATTCACCCCTCCACTTT	CAWSVRRAQNSPLHF
TRBV2	TRBJ2-1	-	TRBD2	TGTGCCAGCAGCCAAGGACTAGCGGGAGAGCACTACAATGAGCAGTTCTTC	CASSQGLAGEHYNEQFF
TRBV2	TRBJ1-5	many	-	TGTGCCAGCAGTGAGGGGGGTTTTGGGAATCAGCCCCAGCATTTT	CASSEGGFGNQPQHF
TRBV20-1	TRBJ2-1	many	-	TGCAGTGCTAGAGAGGGTAGCCTTGTCTACAATGAGCAGTTCTTC	CSAREGSLVYNEQFF
TRBV15	TRBJ2-5	many	-	TGTGCCACCAGCAGAGCGGCCGAACAAGAGACCCAGTACTTC	CATSRAAEQETQYF
TRBV7-2	TRBJ2-5	many	-	TGTGCCAGCCGGAACTCACACCAAGAGACCCAGTACTTC	CASRNSHQETQYF
TRBV2	TRBJ2-1	many	TRBD2	TGTGCCAGCAGTGGAACTAGCGGGAGCTACAATGAGCAGTTCTTC	CASSGTSGSYNEQFF
TRBV2	TRBJ2-2	many	-	TGTGCCAGCAGAGCCCAGGGGAACACCGGGGAGCTGTTTTTT	CASRAQGNTGELFF
TRBV5-1	TRBJ2-1	many	-	TGCGCCAGCAGCTTATCTACCGGGACGTTAGCCAATGAGCAGTTCTTC	CASSLSTGTLANEQFF
TRBV7-2	TRBJ2-5	-	-	TGTGCCGGCAGCTTAGCCAGCCAAGGGGGCCAAGAGACCCAGTACTTC	CAGSLASQGGQETQYF
TRBV5-5	TRBJ1-1	many	TRBD1	TGTGCCAGCAGCATCCGGGACAGGAGGGTTGAAGCTTTCTTT	CASSIRDRRVEAFF
TRBV7-9	TRBJ2-3	few	TRBD2	TGTGCCAGCGGCGAGCGGGAGGGCACAGATACGCAGTATTTT	CASGEREGTDTQYF
TRBV3-1	TRBJ2-1	many	TRBD2	TGTGCCAGCAGCCAAGTGATTAGCGGGATAGGGAATGAGCAGTTCTTC	CASSQVISGIGNEQFF
TRBV6-1	TRBJ2-3	-	TRBD2	TGTGCCAGCAGTGATTGGACTAGCGGGGGAACAGATACGCAGTATTTT	CASSDWTSGGTDTQYF
TRBV4-1	TRBJ2-2	-	-	TGCGCCAGCAGCCAAGACCGGAACCGAGTGGGCCTCGCGAACACCGGGGAGCTGTTTTTT	CASSQDRNRVGLANTGELFF
TRBV28	TRBJ2-3	many	-	TGTGCCAGCAGCCCCCCGGAGTTCACAGATACGCAGTATTTT	CASSPPEFTDTQYF
TRBV7-3	TRBJ2-1	many	-	TGTGCCAGCAGCTTAATGACAGGTACCTACAATGAGCAGTTCTTC	CASSLMTGTYNEQFF
TRBV4-2	TRBJ2-2	-	TRBD2	TGTGCCAGCAGCCAAAGGGCGGCGAAAACTAGCGCGGGAAACACCGGGGAGCTGTTTTTT	CASSQRAAKTSAGNTGELFF
TRBV19	TRBJ1-1	many	-	TGTGCCAGTAGTATACAGGGGACGGGTACTGAAGCTTTCTTT	CASSIQGTGTEAFF
TRBV6-1	TRBJ2-1	many	-	TGTGCCAGCAGTAAGTGGACAGCATCCTACAATGAGCAGTTCTTC	CASSKWTASYNEQFF
TRBV7-8	TRBJ2-1	many	TRBD1	TGTGCCAGCAGTCCAGACAGGGGAGACTACAATGAGCAGTTCTTC	CASSPDRGDYNEQFF
TRBV27	TRBJ2-1	many	TRBD2	TGTGCCAGCAGAGCCCCAGGGACTAGCGTTGAGCAGTTCTTC	CASRAPGTSVEQFF
TRBV7-4	TRBJ2-1	many	-	TGTGCCAGCAGCTTAGTACCTCTCGCGGGAAGCTCCTACAATGAGCAGTTCTTC	CASSLVPLAGSSYNEQFF
TRBV20-1	TRBJ2-2	many	-	TGCAGTGCTAGGCGCCCAGGGGTTCGGGACACCGGGGAGCTGTTTTTT	CSARRPGVRDTGELFF
TRBV5-1	TRBJ2-1	many	TRBD2	TGCGCCAGCAGCTTCCGCGGCGGGAGTAGGTACAATGAGCAGTTCTTC	CASSFRGGSRYNEQFF
TRBV20-1	TRBJ2-7	-	-	TGCAGTGCAAATAGTCTATCCGAAATCCAAGGAGAGCAGTACTTC	CSANSLSEIQGEQYF
TRBV9	TRBJ2-7	many	TRBD1	TGTGCCAGCAGCGCAAGGACAGGTTCCTACGAGCAGTACTTC	CASSARTGSYEQYF
TRBV29-1	TRBJ2-1	-	-	TGCAGCGTTGAAGAACAAGGGACGGGGGAGGCCAATGAGCAGTTCTTC	CSVEEQGTGEANEQFF
TRBV7-3	TRBJ2-7	-	TRBD1	TGTGCCAGCAGCGACCTCAGGGGGAAGGGGGAGCAGTACTTC	CASSDLRGKGEQYF
TRBV19	TRBJ2-7	many	-	TGTGCCAGTAGGTCGGTCGGGACAACCTTAAACTCCTACGAGCAGTACTTC	CASRSVGTTLNSYEQYF
TRBV6-1	TRBJ1-5	-	-	TGTGCCAGCAGCCCCGAGGGAGGTCTAAGCAATCAGCCCCAGCATTTT	CASSPEGGLSNQPQHF
TRBV6-1	TRBJ2-7	many	TRBD2	TGTGCCAGCAGACCGGGACTAGCGGGAGCATTAAGGGAGCAGTACTTC	CASRPGLAGALREQYF
TRBV6-1	TRBJ2-1	many	-	TGTGCCAGCAGTGAGTCGGGGATTGAGCAGTTCTTC	CASSESGIEQFF
TRBV15	TRBJ2-3	-	-	TGTGCCACCAGCAGTCTAGGTTCCGCTAGCACACCGAGGGATACGCAGTATTTT	CATSSLGSASTPRDTQYF
TRBV28	TRBJ1-1	many	-	TGTGCCAGCAGTTTATTAGGCAACACTGAAGCTTTCTTT	CASSLLGNTEAFF
TRBV7-9	TRBJ2-1	many	TRBD2	TGTGCCAGCAGCCTTCGGGGACTAGCGGGAGGGGAGCAGTTCTTC	CASSLRGLAGGEQFF
TRBV4-1	TRBJ2-3	-	TRBD1	TGCGCCAGCTGTAAAGGGACAGGGGGCGGGAGCGGTACGCAGTATTTT	CASCKGTGGGSGTQYF
TRBV7-2	TRBJ2-3	many	TRBD2	TGTGCCAGCAGCTTAGTCGTAAAGGCTAGCGGGTTTAAGGATACGCAGTATTTT	CASSLVVKASGFKDTQYF
TRBV9	TRBJ2-3	few	TRBD1	TGTGCCAGCAGCGTGAGACAGGGTGCCACAGATACGCAGTATTTT	CASSVRQGATDTQYF
TRBV3-1	TRBJ2-5	many	-	TGTGCCAGCAGCCCCACTCTCCAGGCCTACTACGGGACCCAGTACTTC	CASSPTLQAYYGTQYF